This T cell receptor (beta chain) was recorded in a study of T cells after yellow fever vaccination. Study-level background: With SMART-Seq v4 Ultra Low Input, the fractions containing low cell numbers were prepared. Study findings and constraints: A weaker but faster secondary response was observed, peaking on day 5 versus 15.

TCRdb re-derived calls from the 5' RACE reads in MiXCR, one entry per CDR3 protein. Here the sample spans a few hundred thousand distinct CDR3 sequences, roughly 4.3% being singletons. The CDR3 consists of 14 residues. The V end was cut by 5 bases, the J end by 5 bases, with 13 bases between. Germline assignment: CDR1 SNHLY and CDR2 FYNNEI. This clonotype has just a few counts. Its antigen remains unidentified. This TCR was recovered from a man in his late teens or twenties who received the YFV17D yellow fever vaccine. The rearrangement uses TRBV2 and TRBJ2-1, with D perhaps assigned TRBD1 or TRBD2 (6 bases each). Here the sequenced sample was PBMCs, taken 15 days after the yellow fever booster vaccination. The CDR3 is CASSIGGRNNEQFF. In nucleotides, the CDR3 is TGTGCCAGCAGTATCGGGGGCCGCAACAATGAGCAGTTCTTC.